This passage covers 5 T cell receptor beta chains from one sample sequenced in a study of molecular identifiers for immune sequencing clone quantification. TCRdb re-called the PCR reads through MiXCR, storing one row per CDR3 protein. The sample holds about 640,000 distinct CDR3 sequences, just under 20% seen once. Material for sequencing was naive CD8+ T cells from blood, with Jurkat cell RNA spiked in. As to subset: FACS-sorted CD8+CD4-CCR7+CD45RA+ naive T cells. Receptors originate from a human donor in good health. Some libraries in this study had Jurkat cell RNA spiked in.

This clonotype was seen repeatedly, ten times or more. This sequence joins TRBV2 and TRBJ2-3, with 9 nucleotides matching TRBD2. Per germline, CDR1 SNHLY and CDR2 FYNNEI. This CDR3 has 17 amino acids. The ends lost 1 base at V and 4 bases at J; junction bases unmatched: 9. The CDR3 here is CASSEVTSGYPPDTQYF. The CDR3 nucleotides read TGTGCCAGCAGTGAAGTGACTAGCGGTTACCCACCAGATACGCAGTATTTT. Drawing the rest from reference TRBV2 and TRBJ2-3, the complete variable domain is EPEVTQTPSHQVTQMGQEVILRCVPISNHLYFYWYRQILGQKVEFLVSFYNNEISEKSEIFDDQFSVERPDGSNFTLKIRSTKLEDSAMYFCASSEVTSGYPPDTQYFGPGTRLTVL.

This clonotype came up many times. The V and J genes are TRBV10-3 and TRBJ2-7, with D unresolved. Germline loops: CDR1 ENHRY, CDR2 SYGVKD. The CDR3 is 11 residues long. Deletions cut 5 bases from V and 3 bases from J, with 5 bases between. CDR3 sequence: CAISTGYEQYF. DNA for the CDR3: TGTGCCATCAGTACCGGCTACGAGCAGTACTTC.

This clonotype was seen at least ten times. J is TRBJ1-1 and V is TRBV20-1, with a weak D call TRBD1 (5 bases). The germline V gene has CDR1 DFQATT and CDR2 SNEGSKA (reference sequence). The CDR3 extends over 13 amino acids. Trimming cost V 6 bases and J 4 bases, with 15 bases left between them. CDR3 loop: CSARPGRGTEAFF. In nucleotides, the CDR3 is TGCAGTGCCAGACCAGGTAGGGGCACTGAAGCTTTCTTT.

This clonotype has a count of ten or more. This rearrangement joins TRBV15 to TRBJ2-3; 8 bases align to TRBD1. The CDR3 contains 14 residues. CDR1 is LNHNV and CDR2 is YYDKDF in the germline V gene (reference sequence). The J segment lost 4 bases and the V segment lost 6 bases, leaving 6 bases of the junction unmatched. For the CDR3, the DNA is TGTGCCACCAGTTTCGGACAGGGCTCAGATACGCAGTATTTT. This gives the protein CATSFGQGSDTQYF.

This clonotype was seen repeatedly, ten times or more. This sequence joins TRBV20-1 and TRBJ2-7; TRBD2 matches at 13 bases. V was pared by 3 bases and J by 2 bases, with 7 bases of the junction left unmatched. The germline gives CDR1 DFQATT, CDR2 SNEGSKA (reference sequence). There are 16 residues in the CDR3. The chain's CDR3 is CSARDEGLAGPYEQYF. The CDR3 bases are TGCAGTGCTAGGGATGAGGGACTAGCGGGACCCTACGAGCAGTACTTC.